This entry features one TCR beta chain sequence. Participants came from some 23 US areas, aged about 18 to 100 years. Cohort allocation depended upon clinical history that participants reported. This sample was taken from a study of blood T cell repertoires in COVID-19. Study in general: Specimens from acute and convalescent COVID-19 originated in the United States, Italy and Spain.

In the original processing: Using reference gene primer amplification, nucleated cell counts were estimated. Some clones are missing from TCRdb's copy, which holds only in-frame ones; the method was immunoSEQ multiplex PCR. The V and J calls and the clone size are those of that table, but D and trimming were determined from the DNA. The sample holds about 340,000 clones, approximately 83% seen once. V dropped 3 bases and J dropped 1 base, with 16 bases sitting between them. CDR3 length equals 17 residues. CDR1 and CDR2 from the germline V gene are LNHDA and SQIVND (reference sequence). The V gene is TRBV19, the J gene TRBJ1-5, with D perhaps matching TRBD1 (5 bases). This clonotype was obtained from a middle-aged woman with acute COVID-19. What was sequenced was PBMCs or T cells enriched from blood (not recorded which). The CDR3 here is CASSIGLSAGSNQPQHF. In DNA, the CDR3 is TGTGCCAGTAGTATCGGATTATCGGCAGGGAGCAATCAGCCCCAGCATTTT.